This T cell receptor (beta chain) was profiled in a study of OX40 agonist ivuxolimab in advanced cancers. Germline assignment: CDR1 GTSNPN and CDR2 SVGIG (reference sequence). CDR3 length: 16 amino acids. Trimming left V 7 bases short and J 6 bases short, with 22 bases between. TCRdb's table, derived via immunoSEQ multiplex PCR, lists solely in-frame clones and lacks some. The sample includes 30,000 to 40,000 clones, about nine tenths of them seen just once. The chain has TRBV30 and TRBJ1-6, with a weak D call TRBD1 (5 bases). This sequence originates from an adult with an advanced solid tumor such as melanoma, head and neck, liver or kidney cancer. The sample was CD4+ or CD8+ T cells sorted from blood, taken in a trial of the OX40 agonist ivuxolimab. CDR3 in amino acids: CASTGTQGGSNSPLHF. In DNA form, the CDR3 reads TGTGCCTCGACCGGGACCCAGGGAGGGAGTAATTCACCCCTCCACTTT.